A single sample gave rise to the 8 T cell receptor beta chains below, sequenced in a study of blood T cell repertoires in COVID-19. TCRdb keeps only in-frame clones here, not all; method: immunoSEQ multiplex PCR. The sample consists of about 220,000 clones, roughly 85% of them appearing once. The sample was peripheral blood. Receptors were obtained from a woman aged 70 to 79 with COVID-19, enrolled during active disease.

This chain uses TRBV9 with TRBJ2-3; the match to TRBD2 covers 13 bases. V lost 4 bases, J lost 6 bases, and 11 bases stayed unmatched. CDR3 length: 17 residues. Germline V gene data show CDR1 as SGDLS and CDR2 as YYNGEE. CDR3 in amino acids: CASSPPGLAGLGDTQYF. The CDR3 DNA follows: TGTGCCAGCAGCCCGCCGGGACTAGCGGGATTAGGGGATACGCAGTATTTT.

This clone was counted a single time. J is TRBJ1-1 and V is TRBV18, with D possibly being TRBD1 (6 bases). Germline V gene sequence: CDR1 KGHSH, CDR2 LQKENI. V shed 4 bases and J shed 0 bases, with 15 bases lying between them. The length of the CDR3 is 16 residues. The CDR3 spells CASSQGGALMNTEAFF. The CDR3, as DNA: TGTGCCAGCTCACAGGGGGGGGCCTTGATGAACACTGAAGCTTTCTTT.

This chain links TRBV30 with TRBJ2-7, with 10 bases that match TRBD1. Germline V CDR1 and CDR2: GTSNPN, SVGIG (reference sequence). The CDR3 totals 14 residues. J was trimmed by 6 bases and V by 7 bases; bases with no gene match: 12. The DNA of the CDR3 is TGTGCCTTGGAGCCACGACAGGGGGCCTCCGAGCAGTACTTC. Translating it yields CALEPRQGASEQYF.

The chain uses TRBV19 and TRBJ1-6; D is possibly TRBD1 (5 bases). Trimming stripped 2 bases from V and 6 bases from J, with 8 bases between. This CDR3 contains 14 residues. The V gene's germline CDR1 is LNHDA and CDR2 SQIVND (reference sequence). The CDR3 sequence is CASSIQGANSPLHF. DNA of the CDR3: TGTGCCAGTAGTATACAGGGCGCTAATTCACCCCTCCACTTT.

The chain links TRBV14 to TRBJ2-3, with D possibly TRBD1 on 5 matching bases. The CDR3 length is 18 residues. Germline V lookup: CDR1 SGHDN, CDR2 FVKESK. V was clipped by 2 bases and J by 0 bases, with 18 bases between them. CDR3 bases: TGTGCCAGCAGCCAAAGGGGCAGGGTCAGCCAGAGCACAGATACGCAGTATTTT. It codes for CASSQRGRVSQSTDTQYF.

V usage is TRBV27 and J usage is TRBJ1-5, with D tentatively TRBD1 (6 bases). V dropped 5 bases and J dropped 2 bases, with 16 bases sitting between them. Germline V lookup: CDR1 MNHEY, CDR2 SMNVEV (reference sequence). The CDR3 loop spans 16 amino acids. The CDR3 DNA reads TGTGCCAGCAGTCCTAGCAGGACAGAGCGCAATCAGCCCCAGCATTTT. Translated: CASSPSRTERNQPQHF.

The rearrangement joins TRBV6-5 to TRBJ1-1; 9 nucleotides match TRBD1. The germline CDR1 and CDR2 sequences are MNHEY and SVGAGI. Trimming took 5 bases from V and 6 from J; bases not matched to a gene: 1. This CDR3 is built from 12 residues. CDR3 protein: CASSRQGAEAFF. CDR3 DNA sequence: TGTGCCAGCAGTAGACAGGGGGCTGAAGCTTTCTTT.

The V call is TRBV6-6, the J call TRBJ1-1; 8 positions match TRBD1. This CDR3 spans 14 amino acids. CDR1 MNHNY and CDR2 SVGAGI come from the germline V gene (reference sequence). V was clipped by 7 bases and J by 3 bases; unmatched bases: 7. CDR3 sequence: CASIPGQAYTEAFF. CDR3 DNA: TGTGCCAGCATCCCGGGACAGGCCTACACTGAAGCTTTCTTT.